This T cell receptor (beta chain) is from a study of shared clonotypes between healthy human individuals. Study-level background: Used for every donor were three CD4 naive, three CD4 memory, two CD8 naive and one CD8 memory plate.

It was CD45RO-negative cells, positively selected for CCR7, that made up naive CD8 cells, with terminally differentiated effector memory CD45RA+ cells excluded. Findings and limits, study-wide: A limitation of the genetic and exposure-history diversity represented arose from few donors. Blood alone was sampled, and tissue repertoires likely differ.

V gave up 5 bases and J gave up 2 bases; unmatched junction bases: 5. The CDR3 length is 14 residues. The germline gives CDR1 SGHVS, CDR2 FQNEAQ. The DNA input per sorted-subset replicate PCR was roughly 210 ng, corresponding to some 27,000 T cell genomes. TCRdb keeps only in-frame clones here, not all; method: immunoSEQ multiplex PCR. The table lists millions of clones, roughly 91% of them singletons, with 1.7% in the top ten. This clone was counted a single time. The antigen is undetermined. The V call is TRBV7-8, the J call TRBJ2-7, with 8 bases lining up with TRBD2. Sequencing used naive CD8+ T cells from PBMCs. This clonotype was sampled from a man aged 18 to 29 in good health. Some clones in this sample may be carry-over from other donors' samples. CDR3: CASSPRGGTYEQYF. For the CDR3, the DNA is TGTGCCAGCAGCCCCCGGGGGGGTACCTACGAGCAGTACTTC.